Listed here are 13 T cell receptor beta chains from one sample, sequenced in a study of low-dose radiotherapy and immunotherapy resistance in tumors. The TCRs were subjected to amplification over approximately 20 PCR cycles employing a constant-region primer in conjunction with a V-primer adapter. Each CDR3 protein is one row after TCRdb ran MiXCR on the reads. Of roughly 52,000 distinct CDR3 sequences listed, around 34% are singletons. Time point indicated: after trial treatment. Noted treatment: LDRT plus nivolumab, ipilimumab, low-dose cyclophosphamide and aspirin (RACIN trial). The material sequenced was PBMCs, taken after low-dose radiotherapy plus immunotherapy. Receptors originate from a male donor with rectosigmoid adenocarcinoma.

This clonotype is medium-sized. The rearrangement joins TRBV28 to TRBJ1-5; D is ambiguous. Trimming removed 10 bases at V and 2 bases at J, with 12 bases between. CDR3 length: 13 amino acids. Germline V gene sequence: CDR1 MDHEN, CDR2 SYDVKM. The CDR3 DNA reads TGTGCCACTAAACCCCAGGGCAATCAGCCCCAGCATTTT. Translation: CATKPQGNQPQHF.

Many counts were recorded for this clonotype. The chain is built from TRBV6-4 and TRBJ2-1; 9 bases line up with TRBD2. V gave up 4 bases and J gave up 9 bases; unmatched junction bases: 4. Germline V gives CDR1 MRHNA, CDR2 SNTAGT. The CDR3 spans 13 residues. Here the CDR3 DNA reads TGTGCCAGCAGTGCAGAACTAGCGGGTGAGCAGTTCTTC. As protein: CASSAELAGEQFF.

Remarks on this clonotype: This may stem from a read error, because a much larger clone lies one nucleotide away. The chain has TRBV13 and TRBJ2-1, with D maybe TRBD2 (6 bases). Trimming stripped 4 bases from V and 10 bases from J, with 11 bases between. The CDR3 is 12 amino acids. The germline V gene has CDR1 PRHDT and CDR2 FYEKMQ (reference sequence). In DNA form, the CDR3 reads TGTGCCAGCAGCTCCCGGGGGAACGAGCAGTTCTTC. This gives the protein CASSSRGNEQFF.

This clonotype was counted once. The chain couples TRBV10-3 to TRBJ2-7, with 8 positions matching TRBD2. CDR1 and CDR2 from the germline V gene are ENHRY and SYGVKD. V lost 6 bases, J lost 6 bases, and 7 bases stayed unmatched. The CDR3 spans 13 residues. The CDR3 nucleotides are TGTGCCATCAGACCGGGGGGGGTTCCCGAGCAGTACTTC. The encoded protein is CAIRPGGVPEQYF.

This clonotype has ten or more counts. The chain employs TRBV28 and TRBJ2-6; TRBD1 matches 10 bases. This CDR3 is built from 17 residues. J gave up 4 bases and V 5 bases, and 8 bases lay outside the gene matches. CDR1 and CDR2 from the germline V gene are MDHEN and SYDVKM. In DNA, the CDR3 is TGTGCCAGCAGTACAGGGACAGGGGTCGCGGGGGCCAACGTCCTGACTTTC. Its protein product is CASSTGTGVAGANVLTF.

This chain connects TRBV28 to TRBJ2-3, with TRBD2 as a possible D gene (5 bases). Trimming shortened V by 5 bases and J by 4 bases, and 16 bases separated the two germline ends. Germline-derived CDR1 and CDR2 are MDHEN and SYDVKM. The CDR3 runs 15 residues. As DNA, the CDR3 is TGTGCCAGCAGTCGGGGTCGAACGACTGCAGATACGCAGTATTTT. It is translated as CASSRGRTTADTQYF.

Note on this clonotype: A far larger clone differs by one base, so this is likely a read error. The genes are TRBV7-9 and TRBJ2-1, with TRBD1 as a possible D gene (5 bases). V lost 1 base and J lost 10, with 11 bases in between. Looked up from germline, CDR1 is SEHNR and CDR2 is FQNEAQ (reference sequence). The CDR3 has 13 amino acids. CDR3 bases: TGTGCCAGCAGCTTAGGGACACTGTACGAGCAGTTCTTC. Encoded protein: CASSLGTLYEQFF. The entire variable domain, with the rest obtained from reference TRBV7-9 and TRBJ2-1, is as follows: DTGVSQNPRHKITKRGQNVTFRCDPISEHNRLYWYRQTLGQGPEFLTYFQNEAQLEKSRLLSDRFSAERPKGSFSTLEIQRTEQGDSAMYLCASSLGTLYEQFFGPGTRLTVL.

This clonotype was seen at least ten times. The chain joins TRBV6-2 or TRBV6-3 to TRBJ1-6; 7 bases are shared with TRBD1. There are 14 residues in the CDR3. In germline, CDR1 is MNHEY, CDR2 SVGEGT. V was clipped by 5 bases and J by 7 bases; unmatched bases: 5. This CDR3 reads CASSRDSRNSPLHF. The CDR3 nucleotides are TGTGCCAGCAGTCGGGACAGCAGAAATTCACCCCTCCACTTT.

This chain connects TRBV4-3 to TRBJ2-7; 9 nucleotides line up with TRBD1. In germline, CDR1 is LGHNA, CDR2 YSLEER. Trimming removed 3 bases from V and 0 bases from J; junction bases left unmatched: 3. This CDR3 has 15 amino acids. For the CDR3, the DNA is TGCGCCAGCAGCCATGGGACAGGGAGCTCCTACGAGCAGTACTTC. This encodes CASSHGTGSSYEQYF.

The V gene is TRBV24-1, the J gene TRBJ2-2, with TRBD2 identical over 7 bases. The CDR3 loop spans 16 amino acids. V shed 0 bases, J shed 3 bases, and the junction held 3 bases outside the gene matches. Germline loops: CDR1 KGHDR, CDR2 SFDVKD. The CDR3 here is CATSDLSGADTGELFF. In DNA form, the CDR3 reads TGTGCCACCAGTGATTTGAGCGGGGCCGACACCGGGGAGCTGTTTTTT.

This sequence joins TRBV5-6 and TRBJ2-1, with 14 nucleotides matching TRBD2. The V and J ends lost 4 bases and 7 bases, in that order; junction bases with no gene match: 10. The CDR3 spans 17 residues. The germline V gene has CDR1 SGHDT and CDR2 YYEEEE. CDR3 nucleotide sequence: TGTGCCAGCAGCCCCGGACTAGCGGGAGGCGTGGGGAATGAGCAGTTCTTC. Its protein is CASSPGLAGGVGNEQFF.

This clonotype is medium-sized in the sample. V and J are TRBV6-2 or TRBV6-3 and TRBJ1-4; D may be TRBD1 (5 bases). This CDR3 spans 18 amino acids. Germline loops: CDR1 MNHEY, CDR2 SVGEGT. V lost 5 bases and J 6 bases, leaving 25 bases between the germline ends. The CDR3 nucleotides are TGTGCCAGCAGTGAAGCCTTGGACACCTACCTTCGGCATGAAAAACTGTTTTTT. Translated: CASSEALDTYLRHEKLFF.

The CDR3 bases are TGCAGCGTTGTGACCGACAGGGTGGTCCGAATACAAGAGACCCAGTACTTC. Translating it yields CSVVTDRVVRIQETQYF. J is TRBJ2-5 and V is TRBV29-1; 7 bases match TRBD1. The CDR3 totals 17 residues. V was pared by 4 bases and J by 2 bases, with 16 bases of the junction left unmatched. The germline V gene has CDR1 SQVTM and CDR2 ANQGSEA.